These T cell receptor beta chains were read from a single sample in a study of preoperative IRX-2 immunotherapy in early breast cancer. Some clones are missing from TCRdb's copy, which holds only in-frame ones; the method was immunoSEQ multiplex PCR. In the table there are approximately 96,000 clones, 70% to 90% of which are singletons. The sequencing here drew on tumor tissue, taken after IRX-2 immunotherapy. These receptors were obtained from a human donor with breast cancer. CDR3s include the opening cysteine and the closing phenylalanine or tryptophan. The D gene is left open where the match is weak. Part of the rows lack a size; the others show once, few, many or a class for expanded clones.

d_call,v_call,j_call,clone_size,cdr3_nt,cdr3_aa
NA,TRBV7-2,TRBJ1-1,once,TGTGCCAGCAGTCCCTCGTGGGGGGCGGAAGCTTTCTTT,CASSPSWGAEAFF
TRBD1,TRBV6-8,TRBJ2-5,NA,TGTGCCAGCAGTTACAGGGGGCGGGAGACCCAGTACTTC,CASSYRGRETQYF
TRBD1,TRBV6-8,TRBJ2-7,NA,TGTGCCAGCAGCCGGGACAGGACCTACGAGCAGTACTTC,CASSRDRTYEQYF
TRBD2,TRBV11-3,TRBJ2-5,NA,TGTGCCAGCAGTCTCCCGGGCCCGGGGGGGGAGACCCAGTACTTC,CASSLPGPGGETQYF
TRBD1,TRBV10-3,TRBJ1-4,NA,TGTGCCATCAGTGAGTCTGCGACAGGGGGACGAAAACTGTTTTTT,CAISESATGGRKLFF
NA,TRBV12-2,TRBJ2-3,NA,TGTGCCAGTAAACTAAGCGGGTCGGGCAGGGATACGCAGTATTTT,CASKLSGSGRDTQYF
NA,TRBV29-1,TRBJ1-1,NA,TGCAGCGTTGCCCCGAAATTGACAGTGAACACTGAAGCTTTCTTT,CSVAPKLTVNTEAFF
NA,TRBV15,TRBJ2-4,once,TGTGCCACCAGCAACGGAAAGACGGGGGGCTTTCAAAACATTCAGTACTTC,CATSNGKTGGFQNIQYF
TRBD1,TRBV11-3,TRBJ2-1,NA,TGTGCCAGCAGCTTGCCGGACAGGCTCGACAATGAGCAGTTCTTC,CASSLPDRLDNEQFF
NA,TRBV7-2,TRBJ2-2,NA,TGTGCCAGCAGCCGGGACTTGACCGGGGAGCTGTTTTTT,CASSRDLTGELFF
NA,TRBV10-2,TRBJ1-1,once,TGCGCCAGCAGTGCAGCGCGAGGGAACACTGAAGCTTTCTTT,CASSAARGNTEAFF
TRBD1,TRBV19,TRBJ2-3,many,TGTGCCAGTAGTCCCCGACAGGGGTATTACACAGATACGCAGTATTTT,CASSPRQGYYTDTQYF